The 15 T cell receptor beta chains below come from one sample, sequenced in a study of T cell repertoires in aging, cancer and after chemotherapy. TRB rearrangements spanning V, D and J were amplified using mixed TRB-A/B primers. TCRdb re-called the multiplex PCR reads with MiXCR, one entry per CDR3 protein. Of 4,800 or so distinct CDR3 sequences in the sample, about 25% are singletons; the top ten hold roughly 7.4%. The template was genomic DNA from peripheral blood, not RNA. The sequenced sample was blood. The receptor set was obtained from a human donor in good health.

The gene calls are TRBV28 and TRBJ1-1; 9 bases align to TRBD1. The V gene end was trimmed by 7 bases and the J gene end by 7 bases; junction bases not matched to a gene: 10. Germline CDR1 reads MDHEN; CDR2 reads SYDVKM. This CDR3 is 14 amino acids long. The CDR3 DNA reads as TGTGCCAGCAAAACCCCGGGACAGGGCTTTGAAGCTTTCTTT. Protein product: CASKTPGQGFEAFF.

The chain couples TRBV7-2 to TRBJ2-7; D remains unclear. Deletions cut 5 bases from V and 1 base from J, with 9 bases between. Germline lookup yields CDR1 SGHTA and CDR2 FQGNSA. The CDR3 spans 13 residues. The chain's CDR3 is CASSRSESYEQYF. CDR3 sequence (DNA): TGTGCCAGCAGCCGATCGGAGTCCTACGAGCAGTACTTC.

This clonotype was found a few times. The CDR3 nucleotides are TGTGCCAGCAGTTACTACCTTTTGACAGGGGGCTACACTGAAGCTTTCTTT. This sequence encodes CASSYYLLTGGYTEAFF. The V call is TRBV6-2 or TRBV6-3, the J call TRBJ1-1; 10 bases line up with TRBD1. Germline V gives CDR1 MNHEY, CDR2 SVGEGT. The CDR3 has 17 residues. The V and J ends lost 1 base and 3 bases, in that order; junction bases with no gene match: 8.

The chain recombines TRBV29-1 with TRBJ2-3, with D perhaps assigned TRBD1 or TRBD2 (7 bases each). The germline gives CDR1 SQVTM, CDR2 ANQGSEA. The CDR3 totals 15 residues. V was cut by 5 bases and J by 1 base, with 16 bases left in between. CDR3 sequence: CSVPEGGTGTDTQYF. The CDR3 DNA follows: TGCAGCGTTCCAGAGGGGGGGACAGGCACAGATACGCAGTATTTT.

By share, this clonotype counts as medium-sized (0.01 to 0.1%). This chain joins TRBV27 and TRBJ2-1; 10 nucleotides align to TRBD1. The CDR3 sequence is 15 residues long. Germline V lookup: CDR1 MNHEY, CDR2 SMNVEV (reference sequence). Trimming at V came to 10 bases and at J to 1 base, leaving 7 bases not matched to a gene. The CDR3 here is CATGQGVLSYNEQFF. The DNA for the CDR3 is TGTGCCACCGGACAGGGGGTTCTGTCCTACAATGAGCAGTTCTTC.

The chain couples TRBV5-1 to TRBJ2-7; 7 nucleotides align to TRBD1. The germline gives CDR1 SGHRS, CDR2 YFSETQ. The V gene end was trimmed by 8 bases and the J gene end by 0 bases; junction bases not matched to a gene: 11. CDR3 length: 15 amino acids. The CDR3 DNA sequence: TGCGCCAGGGGACAAGGACAGGTTCCCTCCTACGAGCAGTACTTC. It translates to CARGQGQVPSYEQYF.

By sample fraction, this clonotype is medium-sized (0.01 to 0.1%). CDR3 in DNA: TGTGCCAGCAGGCTATCCTCTGGGGCCAACGTCCTGACTTTC. Protein: CASRLSSGANVLTF. This rearrangement joins TRBV12-3 or TRBV12-4 to TRBJ2-6; D gene uncertain. V lost 6 bases and J lost 0, with 6 bases in between. The CDR3 length is 14 residues.

The V and J genes are TRBV7-6 and TRBJ2-5; 10 bases fit TRBD2. The junction had 21 bases not matched to a gene; V was cut back by 6 bases and J by 5 bases. This CDR3 comprises 19 residues. Germline lookup yields CDR1 SGHVS and CDR2 FNYEAQ. The CDR3 DNA is TGTGCCAGCAGTTTTAGACCCCGGAGCGGGGGGGCCGCAGGTGAGACCCAGTACTTC. Translating it yields CASSFRPRSGGAAGETQYF.

The chain carries TRBV20-1 and TRBJ2-7, with D unresolved. There are 14 residues in the CDR3. CDR1 and CDR2 from the germline V gene are DFQATT and SNEGSKA (reference sequence). V lost 3 bases to trimming and J lost 1 base, with 13 bases between them. The CDR3 sequence: CSASGEVVSYEQYF. Written as DNA, the CDR3 is TGCAGTGCTAGTGGGGAAGTGGTTTCCTACGAGCAGTACTTC.

This clonotype is medium-sized within its sample. The CDR3 nucleotides read TGTGCCAGCAGCAAGACAGGGAAGGGCCAGCCCCAGCATTTT. It encodes CASSKTGKGQPQHF. V gene TRBV28 combines with J gene TRBJ1-5; 7 nucleotides match TRBD1. Germline V gene sequence: CDR1 MDHEN, CDR2 SYDVKM. The CDR3 contains 14 residues. With 6 bases clipped from V and 7 bases from J, the junction kept 9 bases outside the gene matches.

The CDR3 DNA reads TGTGCCAGCACCCCTCTAGGAGGGGCAGATCAGCCCCAGCATTTT. Translated, it gives CASTPLGGADQPQHF. The rearrangement uses TRBV6-2 or TRBV6-3 and TRBJ1-5; TRBD1 is a possible D gene (5 bases). The germline V gene has CDR1 MNHEY and CDR2 SVGEGT. The CDR3 is made up of 15 amino acids. With 7 bases removed from V and 5 bases from J, the gap between germline ends came to 18 bases.

By sample fraction, this clonotype is medium-sized. V is TRBV24-1 and J is TRBJ1-4, with TRBD1 identical over 8 bases. Trimming at V came to 4 bases and at J to 8 bases, leaving 8 bases not matched to a gene. In germline, CDR1 is KGHDR, CDR2 SFDVKD. The CDR3 spans 15 residues. CDR3 coding DNA: TGTGCCACCAGTGAGCCGACAGGGGACGGCGAAAAACTGTTTTTT. Protein product: CATSEPTGDGEKLFF.

V is TRBV4-2 and J is TRBJ1-2, with D unclear. The ends were cut back, 2 bases at V and 8 bases at J, with 9 bases in the middle. Germline-derived CDR1 and CDR2 are LGHNA and YNFKEQ. This CDR3 contains 12 residues. CDR3 coding DNA: TGTGCCAGCAGCCAAACTAAAAACGGCTACACCTTC. It encodes CASSQTKNGYTF.

J is TRBJ2-1 and V is TRBV19, with a tentative D call TRBD2 (7 bases). Between the trimmed V and J ends, which lost 6 bases and 8 bases, there was a span of 14 bases. From germline, CDR1 is LNHDA and CDR2 SQIVND (reference sequence). CDR3 length: 13 residues. Here the CDR3 reads CASRRGRDYEQFF. For the CDR3, the DNA is TGTGCCAGTAGGCGGGGGCGGGACTATGAGCAGTTCTTC.

Points on this clonotype: One base away lies a much larger clone, so this may be a sequencing read error. The gene calls are TRBV30 and TRBJ1-2, with a weak D call TRBD1 (5 bases). This CDR3 region has 15 residues. The V gene's germline CDR1 is GTSNPN and CDR2 SVGIG (reference sequence). The CDR3 protein is CAWSALPGGADGNTF. The CDR3, as DNA: TGTGCCTGGAGTGCCCTCCCTGGCGGGGCCGATGGCAACACCTTC. Based on the CDR3 plus reference TRBV30 and TRBJ1-2, the full variable domain is SQTIHQWPATLVQPVGSPLSLECTVEGTSNPNLYWYRQAAGRGLQLLFYSVGIGQISSEVPQNLSASRPQDRQFILSSKKLLLSDSGFYLCAWSALPGGADGNTFGSGTRLTVV.